The source of this TCR beta chain is a study of shared clonotypes between healthy human individuals. In the study overall: There were three CD4 naive, three CD4 memory, two CD8 naive and one CD8 memory plates per donor.

Findings and limits, study-wide: The rarefaction results pointed to incomplete sorted-subset sequencing despite large depth. The naive CD4 repertoires of several donors were compared, and around 4.9% of clonotypes were shared.

The germline gives CDR1 KGHSH, CDR2 LQKENI. This CDR3 has 15 residues. V shed 2 bases and J 6 bases; nucleotides not matched to a gene: 6. This clone was observed a single time. Antigen: not known. Other DNA sequences in the same sample also yield this CDR3. Study processing details: Junction-only sequences without quality scores were provided by ImmunoSEQ, so filtering was different. Sequencing used immunoSEQ multiplex PCR; TCRdb keeps in-frame clones, though not all of them. V and J calls and clone size come straight from that table; D and trimming were deduced from the DNA. The sample lists a few hundred thousand clones, approximately 97% occurring once.

The specimen sequenced was naive CD4+ T cells sorted from blood. Subset defined: CD45RA+ positively selected. The sequence was collected from a woman aged 25 to 39 in good health. This chain uses TRBV18 with TRBJ2-7; TRBD2 matches at 11 bases. CDR3 nucleotides: TGTGCCAGCTCACCAGGTACTAGCGGGAGATCCGAGCAGTACTTC. It codes for CASSPGTSGRSEQYF.